This TCR beta chain is drawn from a study of blood T cell repertoires in COVID-19. Study background: PBMCs, B-cell-depleted T cells, or T cells were the source of the cDNA or gDNA that made up the material.

Participants, 18 to 89 years old, spanned fewer than 25 US areas. Sequencing used immunoSEQ multiplex PCR; TCRdb keeps in-frame clones, though not all of them. The sample carries 270,000 or so clones, about 80% recorded once. This CDR3 contains 13 residues. Between the trimmed V and J ends, which lost 2 bases and 2 bases, there was a span of 7 bases. The sequence derives from a man over 45 who had recovered from COVID-19. Sequenced input: PBMCs or T cells enriched from blood (not recorded which). This sequence joins TRBV12-3 or TRBV12-4 and TRBJ2-7; D is undetermined. CDR3 amino acids: CASSLSSPYEQYF. The DNA of the CDR3 is TGTGCCAGCAGTTTATCCAGTCCCTACGAGCAGTACTTC.